This TCR beta chain was identified during a study of blood T cell repertoires in COVID-19. As handled by the study authors: Amplification of reference gene primers provided the estimated nucleated cell counts. Data came from immunoSEQ multiplex PCR; TCRdb stores just in-frame clones and leaves some out. V and J calls and clone size are given by that table; D and trimming were obtained from the DNA. The table shows 250,000 or so clones, with 88% occurring only once. The TCR sequence derives from a woman between 35 and 50 years old who had recovered from COVID-19. The sequenced sample was peripheral blood.

The CDR3 DNA follows: TGTGCCAGTAGTATTTGGGCTCCCGGGGGGAATCAGCCCCAGCATTTT. It specifies CASSIWAPGGNQPQHF. This rearrangement joins TRBV19 to TRBJ1-5; TRBD1 might be the D (5 bases). The CDR3 contains 16 residues. The V end lost 3 bases, the J end lost 4 bases, and 16 bases lay between the germline ends. Germline CDR1 and CDR2: LNHDA and SQIVND (reference sequence). Combining the CDR3 with reference TRBV19 and TRBJ1-5 gives the whole variable domain DGGITQSPKYLFRKEGQNVTLSCEQNLNHDAMYWYRQDPGQGLRLIYYSQIVNDFQKGDIAEGYSVSREKKESFPLTVTSAQKNPTAFYLCASSIWAPGGNQPQHFGDGTRLSIL.